This TCR beta chain was sequenced for a study of control samples from healthy donors and cancer patients. V was clipped by 2 bases and J by 4 bases, with 14 bases between them. This CDR3 region has 15 residues. CDR1 KGHDR and CDR2 SFDVKD come from the germline V gene. Sequencing was performed with immunoSEQ multiplex PCR; in TCRdb, only in-frame clones are kept and a portion is missing. The profile shows under 130,000 clones, 80% to 90% of them singletons. The source is a woman between 50 and 59 years old in good health. What was sequenced was blood. The chain uses TRBV24-1 and TRBJ2-7; D gene unclear. This CDR3 is CATSDSRKGPYEQYF. In nucleotides, the CDR3 is TGTGCCACCAGTGATTCGAGGAAGGGCCCTTACGAGCAGTACTTC.